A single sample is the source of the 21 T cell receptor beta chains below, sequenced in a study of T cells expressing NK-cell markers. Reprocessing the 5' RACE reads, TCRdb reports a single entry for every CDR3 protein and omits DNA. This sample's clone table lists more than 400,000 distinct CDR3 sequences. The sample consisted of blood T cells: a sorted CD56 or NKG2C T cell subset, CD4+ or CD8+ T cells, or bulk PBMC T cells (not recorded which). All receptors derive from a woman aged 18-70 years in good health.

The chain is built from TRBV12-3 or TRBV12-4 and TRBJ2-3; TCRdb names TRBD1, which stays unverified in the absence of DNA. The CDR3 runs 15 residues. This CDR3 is CASSPRPLAGDTQYF.

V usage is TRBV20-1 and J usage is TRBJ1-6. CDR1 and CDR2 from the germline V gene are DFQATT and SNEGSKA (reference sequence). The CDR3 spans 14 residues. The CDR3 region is CSAKVNTRDSPLHF.

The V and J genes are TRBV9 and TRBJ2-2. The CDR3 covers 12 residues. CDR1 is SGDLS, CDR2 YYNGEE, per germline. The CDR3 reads CASKYNTGELFF.

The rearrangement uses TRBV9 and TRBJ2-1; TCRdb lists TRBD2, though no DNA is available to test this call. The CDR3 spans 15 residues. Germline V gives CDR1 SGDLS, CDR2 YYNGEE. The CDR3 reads CASSVEERRYNEQFF.

Here the CDR3 reads CSARVGGSEQFF. The rearrangement uses TRBV20-1 and TRBJ2-1; TCRdb reports TRBD1, a call that lacks DNA to check it against. Germline V lookup: CDR1 DFQATT, CDR2 SNEGSKA (reference sequence). The CDR3 contains 12 residues.

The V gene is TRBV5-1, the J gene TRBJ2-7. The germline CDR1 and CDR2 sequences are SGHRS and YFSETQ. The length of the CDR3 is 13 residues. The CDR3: CASSLASPATQRF.

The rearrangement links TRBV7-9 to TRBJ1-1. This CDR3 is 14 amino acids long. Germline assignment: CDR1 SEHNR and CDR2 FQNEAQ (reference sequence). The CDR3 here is CASSQGGADTEAFF.

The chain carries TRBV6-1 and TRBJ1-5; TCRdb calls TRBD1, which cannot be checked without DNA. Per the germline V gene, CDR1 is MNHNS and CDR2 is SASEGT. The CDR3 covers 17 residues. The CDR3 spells CASSWTDRGHNNQPQHF.

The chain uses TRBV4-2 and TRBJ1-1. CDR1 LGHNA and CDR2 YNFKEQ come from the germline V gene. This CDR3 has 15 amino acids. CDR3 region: CASSQERMGNTEAFF.

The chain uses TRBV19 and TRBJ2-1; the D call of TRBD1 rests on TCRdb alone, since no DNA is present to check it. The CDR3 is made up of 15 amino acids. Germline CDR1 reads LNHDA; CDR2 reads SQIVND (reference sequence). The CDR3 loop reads CASSSTTRGPNEQFF.

This CDR3 reads CASSSTSDSINEQFF. This sequence joins TRBV6-2 or TRBV6-3 and TRBJ2-1. The length of the CDR3 is 15 residues. Germline CDR1 and CDR2: MNHEY and SVGEGT.

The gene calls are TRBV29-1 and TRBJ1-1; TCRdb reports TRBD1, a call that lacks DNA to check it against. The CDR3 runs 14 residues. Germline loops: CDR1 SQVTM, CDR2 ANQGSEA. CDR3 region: CSVGDRILNTEAFF.

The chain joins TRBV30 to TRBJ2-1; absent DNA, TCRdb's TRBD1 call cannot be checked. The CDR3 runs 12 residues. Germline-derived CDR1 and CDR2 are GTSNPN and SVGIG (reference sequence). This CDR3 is CAWSVGADEQFF.

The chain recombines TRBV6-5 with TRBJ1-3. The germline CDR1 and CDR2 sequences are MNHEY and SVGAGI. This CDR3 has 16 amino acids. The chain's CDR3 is CASSYSGSVSGNTIYF.

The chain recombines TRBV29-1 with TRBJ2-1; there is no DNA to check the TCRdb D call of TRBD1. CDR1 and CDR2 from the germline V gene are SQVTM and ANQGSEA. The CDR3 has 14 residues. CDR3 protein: CSAPGVGALNEQFF.

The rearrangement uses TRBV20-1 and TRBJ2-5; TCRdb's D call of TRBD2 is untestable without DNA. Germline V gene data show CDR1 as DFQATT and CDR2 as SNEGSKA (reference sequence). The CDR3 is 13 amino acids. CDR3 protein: CSADEREWETQYF.

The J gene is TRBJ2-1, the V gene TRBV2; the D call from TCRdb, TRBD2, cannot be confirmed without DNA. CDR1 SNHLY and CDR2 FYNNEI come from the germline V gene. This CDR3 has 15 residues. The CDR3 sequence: CASSALAGAYNEQFF.

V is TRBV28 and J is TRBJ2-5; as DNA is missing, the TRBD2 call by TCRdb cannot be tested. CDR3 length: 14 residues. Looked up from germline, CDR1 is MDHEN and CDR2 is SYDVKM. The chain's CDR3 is CALRKGSGKETQYF.

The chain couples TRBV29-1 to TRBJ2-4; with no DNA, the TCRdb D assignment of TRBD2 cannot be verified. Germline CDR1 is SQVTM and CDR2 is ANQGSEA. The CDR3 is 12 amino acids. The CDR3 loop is CSGRASENIQYF.

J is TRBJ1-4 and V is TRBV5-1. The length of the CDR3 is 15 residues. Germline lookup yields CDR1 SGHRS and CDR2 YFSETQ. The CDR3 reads CASSQGGSTNEKLFF.

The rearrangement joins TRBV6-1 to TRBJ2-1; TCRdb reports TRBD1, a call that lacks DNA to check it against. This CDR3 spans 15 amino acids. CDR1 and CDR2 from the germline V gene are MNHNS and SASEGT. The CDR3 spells CASTPPTGSYNEQFF.